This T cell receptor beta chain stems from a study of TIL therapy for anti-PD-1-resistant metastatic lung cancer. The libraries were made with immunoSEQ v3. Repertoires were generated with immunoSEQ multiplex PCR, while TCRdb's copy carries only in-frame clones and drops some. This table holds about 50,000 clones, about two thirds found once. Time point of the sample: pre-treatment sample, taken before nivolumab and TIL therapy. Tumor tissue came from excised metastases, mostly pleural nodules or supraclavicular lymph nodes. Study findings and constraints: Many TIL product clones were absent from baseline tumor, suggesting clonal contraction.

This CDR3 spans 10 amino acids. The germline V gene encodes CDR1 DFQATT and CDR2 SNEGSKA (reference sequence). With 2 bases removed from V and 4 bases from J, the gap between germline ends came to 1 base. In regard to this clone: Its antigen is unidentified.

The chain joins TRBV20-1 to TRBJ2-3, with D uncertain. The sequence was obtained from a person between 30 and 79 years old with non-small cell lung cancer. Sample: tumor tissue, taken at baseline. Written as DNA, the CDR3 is TGCAGTGCTAGACCAGATACGCAGTATTTT. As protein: CSARPDTQYF.